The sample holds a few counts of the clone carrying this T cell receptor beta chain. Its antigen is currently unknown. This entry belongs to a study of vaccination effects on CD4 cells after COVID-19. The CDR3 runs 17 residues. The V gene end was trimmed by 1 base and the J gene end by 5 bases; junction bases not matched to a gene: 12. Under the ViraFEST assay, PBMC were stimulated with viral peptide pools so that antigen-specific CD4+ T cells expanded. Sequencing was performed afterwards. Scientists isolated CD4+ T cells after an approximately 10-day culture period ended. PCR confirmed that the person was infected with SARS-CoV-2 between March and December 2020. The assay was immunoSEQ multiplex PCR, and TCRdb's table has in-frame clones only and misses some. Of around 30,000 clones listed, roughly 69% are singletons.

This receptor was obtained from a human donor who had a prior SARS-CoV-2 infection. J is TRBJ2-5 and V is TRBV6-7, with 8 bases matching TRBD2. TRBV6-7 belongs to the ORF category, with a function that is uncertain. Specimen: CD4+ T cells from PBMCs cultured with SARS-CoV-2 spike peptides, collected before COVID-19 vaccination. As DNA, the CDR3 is TGTGCCAGCAGTTACTGTGGGACTAGTTATTTTACGGAGACCCAGTACTTC. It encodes CASSYCGTSYFTETQYF.